The clone carrying this T cell receptor (beta chain) was observed a few times. Its cognate antigen is unknown. Repertoires were generated with immunoSEQ multiplex PCR, while TCRdb's copy carries only in-frame clones and drops some. The sample includes about 6,200 clones, roughly 77% of them seen just once. The entry originates in a study of blood T cell dynamics during melanoma immunotherapy. Study-wide findings and caveats: Clones driving repertoire changes may be melanoma-specific or general immune activation.

Germline V gene data show CDR1 as KGHSH and CDR2 as LQKENI. The ends were cut back, 2 bases at V and 2 bases at J, with 10 bases in the middle. The length of the CDR3 is 14 residues. Time point given: week 3, after first cycle of checkpoint inhibitor. The chain carries TRBV18 and TRBJ2-7; D gene uncertain. The sample was blood, taken from a patient treated with checkpoint blockade. The receptor comes from a human donor with melanoma. The CDR3 bases are TGTGCCAGCTCACCAGACGGGCCTCCCTACGAGCAGTACTTC. Its protein is CASSPDGPPYEQYF.